The entry below gives a single TCR beta chain sequence along with its context. Other nucleotide sequences from this sample produce the same CDR3. Libraries were prepared by immunoSEQ multiplex PCR; TCRdb keeps only in-frame clonotypes and omits some of them. The data show millions of clones, approximately 94% seen once. The data were obtained in a study of shared clonotypes between healthy human individuals. The naive CD8 subset, CD45RO-negative cells positively selected for CCR7, excluded terminally differentiated effector memory CD45RA+ cells. Germline CDR1 reads SGHRS; CDR2 reads YFSETQ. This CDR3 comprises 17 residues. The J segment lost 0 bases and the V segment lost 2 bases, leaving 2 bases of the junction unmatched.

Specimen: naive CD8+ T cells from PBMCs. The clonotype originates from a man between 18 and 35 years old in good health. Some clones in this sample may be carry-over from other donors' samples. The V and J genes are TRBV5-1 and TRBJ2-1; 13 bases are a match to TRBD2. CDR3 coding DNA: TGCGCCAGCAGCTTATGGACTAGCGGGAGCTCCTACAATGAGCAGTTCTTC. It yields the protein CASSLWTSGSSYNEQFF. The variable domain in full, with the rest retrieved from reference TRBV5-1 and TRBJ2-1, is KAGVTQTPRYLIKTRGQQVTLSCSPISGHRSVSWYQQTPGQGLQFLFEYFSETQRNKGNFPGRFSGRQFSNSRSEMNVSTLELGDSALYLCASSLWTSGSSYNEQFFGPGTRLTVL.